This record concerns one TCR beta chain sequence. No antigen is known for it. TCRdb re-derived calls from the RT-PCR reads in MiXCR, one entry per CDR3 protein. The repertoire holds about 620,000 distinct CDR3 sequences, around 11% seen once, with roughly 11% in the top ten. These data are taken from a study of response to subunit inactivated influenza vaccine. Overall study results and limits: Authors suggested seasonal influenza vaccinations each recruit few new T cells.

Per germline, CDR1 LGHDT and CDR2 YNNKEL (reference sequence). Between the trimmed V and J ends, which lost 6 bases and 5 bases, there was a span of 20 bases. This CDR3 has 15 amino acids. Separately, the same data were catalogued under a study of T cells expressing NK-cell markers. Per that study: The authors made TCR beta cDNA libraries by 5'RACE template switching. This switching added a universal primer site and UMIs. HCMV serostatus: seven of eight sequenced donors positive, one negative. Whether expanded NKG2C+ T cell clones were HCMV-specific remained unclear.

The rearrangement links TRBV3-1 to TRBJ2-7, with a weak D call TRBD1 (5 bases). Material: PBMCs from blood, obtained on the day of vaccination. This TCR derives from a man aged 50-60 years who received an inactivated influenza vaccine. The CDR3 coding sequence is TGTGCCAGCAGAGGCGGAACAGGACCCTTCAACGAGCAGTACTTC. It codes for CASRGGTGPFNEQYF.